This TCR beta chain was recovered during a study of blood T cell repertoires in COVID-19. Study at large: Both acute and convalescent COVID-19 samples were obtained from the United States, Italy and Spain. Sample material is recorded as cDNA or gDNA derived from T cells, B-cell-depleted T cells, or PBMCs.

This CDR3 region has 14 residues. Unmatched junction bases numbered 2, after V lost 3 bases and J lost 0 bases. CDR1 is GTSNPN, CDR2 SVGIG, per germline (reference sequence). This clone was found once. Original processing notes: Researchers report that nucleated cell counts were estimated from reference gene primer amplification. This table comes from immunoSEQ multiplex PCR, and its TCRdb copy is limited to in-frame clones, with some not included. Clonal size and the V and J genes are those of that table, whereas D and trimming came from the DNA. The table shows 120,000 to 150,000 clones, with around 80% occurring only once.

Sequences were obtained from peripheral blood. The chain uses TRBV30 and TRBJ1-5; TRBD1 matches 7 bases. This clonotype was obtained from a man aged 55 to 70 with active or convalescent COVID-19. In DNA, the CDR3 is TGTGCCTGGAGCAGGGGGAATAGCAATCAGCCCCAGCATTTT. This translates into CAWSRGNSNQPQHF.